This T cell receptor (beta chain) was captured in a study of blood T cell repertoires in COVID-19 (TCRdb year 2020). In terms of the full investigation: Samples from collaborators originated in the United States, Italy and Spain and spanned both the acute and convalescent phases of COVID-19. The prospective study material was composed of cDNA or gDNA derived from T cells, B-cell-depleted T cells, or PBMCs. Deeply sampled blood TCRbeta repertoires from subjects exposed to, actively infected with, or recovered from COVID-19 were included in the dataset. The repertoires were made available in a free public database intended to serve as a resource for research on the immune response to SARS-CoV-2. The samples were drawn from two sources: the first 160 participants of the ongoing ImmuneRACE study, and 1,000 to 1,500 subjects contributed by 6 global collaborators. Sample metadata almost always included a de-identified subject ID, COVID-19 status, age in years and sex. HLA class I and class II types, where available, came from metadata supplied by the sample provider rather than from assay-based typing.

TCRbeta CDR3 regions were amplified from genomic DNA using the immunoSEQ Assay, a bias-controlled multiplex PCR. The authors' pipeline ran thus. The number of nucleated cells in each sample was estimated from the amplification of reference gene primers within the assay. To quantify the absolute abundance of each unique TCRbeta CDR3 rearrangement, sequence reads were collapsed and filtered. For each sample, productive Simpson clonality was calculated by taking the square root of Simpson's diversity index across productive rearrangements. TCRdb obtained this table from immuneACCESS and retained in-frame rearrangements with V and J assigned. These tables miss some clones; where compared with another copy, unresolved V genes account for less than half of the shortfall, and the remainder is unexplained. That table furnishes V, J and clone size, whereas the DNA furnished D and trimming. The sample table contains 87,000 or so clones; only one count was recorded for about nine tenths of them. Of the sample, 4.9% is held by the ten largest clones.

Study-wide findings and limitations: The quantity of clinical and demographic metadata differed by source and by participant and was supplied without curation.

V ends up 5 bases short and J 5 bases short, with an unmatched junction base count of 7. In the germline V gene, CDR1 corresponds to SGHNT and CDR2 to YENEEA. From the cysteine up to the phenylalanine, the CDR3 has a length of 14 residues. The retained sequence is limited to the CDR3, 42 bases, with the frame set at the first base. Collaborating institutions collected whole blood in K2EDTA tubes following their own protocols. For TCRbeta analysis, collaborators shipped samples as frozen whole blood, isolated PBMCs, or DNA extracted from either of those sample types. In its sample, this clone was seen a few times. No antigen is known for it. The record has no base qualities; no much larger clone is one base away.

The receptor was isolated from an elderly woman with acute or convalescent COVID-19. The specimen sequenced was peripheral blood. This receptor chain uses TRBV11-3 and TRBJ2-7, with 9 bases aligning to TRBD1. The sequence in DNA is TGTGCCAGCAGCACGGGGACAGGGCGGGACGAGCAGTACTTC. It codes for CASSTGTGRDEQYF.